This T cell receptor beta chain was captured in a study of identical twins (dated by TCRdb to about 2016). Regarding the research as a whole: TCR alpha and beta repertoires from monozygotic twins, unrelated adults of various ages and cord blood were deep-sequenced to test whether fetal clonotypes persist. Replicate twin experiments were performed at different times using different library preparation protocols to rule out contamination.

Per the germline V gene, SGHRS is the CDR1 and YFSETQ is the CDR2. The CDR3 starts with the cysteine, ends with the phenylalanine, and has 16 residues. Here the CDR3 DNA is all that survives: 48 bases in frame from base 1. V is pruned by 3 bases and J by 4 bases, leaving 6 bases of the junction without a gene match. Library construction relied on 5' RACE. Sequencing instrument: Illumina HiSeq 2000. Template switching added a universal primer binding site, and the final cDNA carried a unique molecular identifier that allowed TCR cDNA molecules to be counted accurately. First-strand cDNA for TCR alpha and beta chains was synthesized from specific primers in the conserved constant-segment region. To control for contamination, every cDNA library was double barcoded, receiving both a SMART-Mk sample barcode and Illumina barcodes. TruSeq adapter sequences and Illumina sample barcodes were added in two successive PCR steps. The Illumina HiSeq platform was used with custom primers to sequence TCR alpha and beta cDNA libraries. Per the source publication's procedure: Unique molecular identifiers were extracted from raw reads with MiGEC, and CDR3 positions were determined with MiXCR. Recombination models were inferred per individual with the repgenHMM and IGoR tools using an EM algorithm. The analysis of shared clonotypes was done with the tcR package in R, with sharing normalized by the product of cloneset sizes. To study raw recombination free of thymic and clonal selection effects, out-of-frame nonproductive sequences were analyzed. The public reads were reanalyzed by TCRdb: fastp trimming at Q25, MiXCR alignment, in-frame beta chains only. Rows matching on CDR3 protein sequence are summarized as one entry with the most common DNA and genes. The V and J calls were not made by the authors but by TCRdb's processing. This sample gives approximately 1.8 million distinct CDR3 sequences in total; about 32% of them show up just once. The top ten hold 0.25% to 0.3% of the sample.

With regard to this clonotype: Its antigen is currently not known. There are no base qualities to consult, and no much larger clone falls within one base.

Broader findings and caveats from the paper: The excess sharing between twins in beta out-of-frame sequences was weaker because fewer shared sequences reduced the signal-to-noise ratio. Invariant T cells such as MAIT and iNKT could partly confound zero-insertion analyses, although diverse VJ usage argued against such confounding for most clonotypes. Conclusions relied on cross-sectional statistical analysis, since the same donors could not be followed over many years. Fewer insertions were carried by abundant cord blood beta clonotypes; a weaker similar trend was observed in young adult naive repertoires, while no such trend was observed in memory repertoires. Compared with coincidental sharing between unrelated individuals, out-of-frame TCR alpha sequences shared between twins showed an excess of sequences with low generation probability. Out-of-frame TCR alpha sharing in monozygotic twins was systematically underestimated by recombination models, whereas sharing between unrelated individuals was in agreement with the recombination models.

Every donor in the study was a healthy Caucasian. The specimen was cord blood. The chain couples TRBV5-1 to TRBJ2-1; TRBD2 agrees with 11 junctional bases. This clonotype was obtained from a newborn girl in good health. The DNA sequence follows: TGCGCCAGCAGCTGGTGGGCTAGCGGGGGGTACAATGAGCAGTTCTTC. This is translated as CASSWWASGGYNEQFF.